The 13 T cell receptor beta chains below were found in one sample sequenced in a study of T cell responses to AZD1222 COVID-19 vaccine. Profiling relied on immunoSEQ multiplex PCR, and the TCRdb table lists in-frame clones only, not all of them. Of tens of thousands of clones in the sample, approximately 83% were seen once. The source material was peripheral blood, sampled 28 days after the second AZD1222 dose. The source of these receptors is an adult who received the AZD1222 COVID-19 vaccine.

The chain combines TRBV5-1 with TRBJ1-1; 9 nucleotides agree with TRBD1. The CDR3 is 15 amino acids. V lost 4 bases, J lost 5 bases, and 9 bases stayed unmatched. CDR1 and CDR2 from the germline V gene are SGHRS and YFSETQ. CDR3 in amino acids: CASSGGRDRVTEAFF. The CDR3 coding sequence is TGCGCCAGCAGCGGGGGGCGGGACAGGGTTACTGAAGCTTTCTTT.

The chain employs TRBV7-3 and TRBJ2-2; the match to TRBD2 covers 16 bases. Germline V CDR1 and CDR2: SGHTA, FQGTGA. The junction had 17 bases not matched to a gene; V was cut back by 7 bases and J by 6 bases. The CDR3 length is 20 residues. The chain's CDR3 is CASKRAGTAGTSGRAGELFF. CDR3 DNA: TGTGCCAGCAAAAGAGCCGGGACAGCCGGGACTAGCGGGAGGGCCGGGGAGCTGTTTTTT. Filled out from reference TRBV7-3 and TRBJ2-2, the complete variable domain reads GAGVSQTPSNKVTEKGKYVELRCDPISGHTALYWYRQSLGQGPEFLIYFQGTGAADDSGLPNDRFFAVRPEGSVSTLKIQRTERGDSAVYLCASKRAGTAGTSGRAGELFFGEGSRLTVL.

The chain links TRBV19 to TRBJ2-1; 11 bases map to TRBD2. The CDR3 consists of 13 residues. V lost 4 bases, J lost 8 bases, and 1 base stayed unmatched. Per the germline V gene, CDR1 is LNHDA and CDR2 is SQIVND (reference sequence). The CDR3 here is CASSRGLADEQFF. The CDR3 DNA follows: TGTGCCAGTAGTAGGGGACTAGCGGATGAGCAGTTCTTC.

DNA for the CDR3: TGTGCCAGCAGCTCGACAGACCAAGAGACCCAGTACTTC. Translated, it gives CASSSTDQETQYF. The gene calls are TRBV7-3 and TRBJ2-5; TRBD1 is a possible D gene (5 bases). The germline gives CDR1 SGHTA, CDR2 FQGTGA. The CDR3 is 13 amino acids. V lost 4 bases and J lost 0, with 6 bases in between.

The chain carries TRBV28 and TRBJ1-3, with D possibly TRBD1 on 5 matching bases. Looked up from germline, CDR1 is MDHEN and CDR2 is SYDVKM. CDR3 length equals 16 residues. Trimming shortened V by 5 bases and J by 0 bases, and 14 bases separated the two germline ends. CDR3 nucleotide sequence: TGTGCCAGCAGTCCCTACGGGGGACTCTCTGGAAACACCATATATTTT. This codes for CASSPYGGLSGNTIYF.

This chain's CDR3 is CASSIEVAFSNQPQHF. In DNA form, the CDR3 reads TGTGCCAGTAGTATAGAGGTAGCCTTTAGCAATCAGCCCCAGCATTTT. The chain uses TRBV19 and TRBJ1-5; D unresolved. Looked up from germline, CDR1 is LNHDA and CDR2 is SQIVND (reference sequence). The CDR3 contains 16 residues. V shed 0 bases and J shed 0 bases, with 9 bases lying between them.

The chain couples TRBV28 to TRBJ1-1; a weak D match, TRBD1 (6 bases). V was pared by 11 bases and J by 7 bases, with 20 bases between. The CDR3 covers 13 residues. CDR1 is MDHEN and CDR2 is SYDVKM in the germline V gene. In nucleotides, the CDR3 is TGTGCCGGAAGTGCGGGGGGGGCGGATGAAGCTTTCTTT. It translates to CAGSAGGADEAFF.

This chain links TRBV27 with TRBJ2-3; D is perhaps TRBD1 (5 bases). There are 13 residues in the CDR3. V lost 6 bases to trimming and J lost 4 bases, with 11 bases between them. Germline V lookup: CDR1 MNHEY, CDR2 SMNVEV (reference sequence). The CDR3 sequence is CASRDRGADTQYF. The CDR3 bases are TGTGCCAGCAGAGACAGAGGAGCAGATACGCAGTATTTT.

The V and J genes are TRBV2 and TRBJ1-2; maybe TRBD1 (5 bases). Germline loops: CDR1 SNHLY, CDR2 FYNNEI. CDR3 length: 18 amino acids. The ends were cut back, 8 bases at V and 0 bases at J, with 25 bases in the middle. The CDR3 loop is CASHRTIGDRAPNYGYTF. The CDR3 DNA sequence: TGTGCCAGCCACCGGACTATAGGGGATCGGGCTCCTAACTATGGCTACACCTTC. Drawing the rest from reference TRBV2 and TRBJ1-2, the complete variable domain is EPEVTQTPSHQVTQMGQEVILRCVPISNHLYFYWYRQILGQKVEFLVSFYNNEISEKSEIFDDQFSVERPDGSNFTLKIRSTKLEDSAMYFCASHRTIGDRAPNYGYTFGSGTRLTVV.

The chain employs TRBV19 and TRBJ2-7, with 14 nucleotides matching TRBD2. CDR1 is LNHDA, CDR2 SQIVND, per germline (reference sequence). CDR3 length: 15 amino acids. After removal of 5 bases from V and 6 bases from J, the junction contained 6 bases not matched to a gene. CDR3 in DNA: TGTGCCAGTAGTTCGACTAGCGGGGGGGCGTTCGAGCAGTACTTC. Translating it yields CASSSTSGGAFEQYF.

The chain recombines TRBV11-2 with TRBJ1-2, with D perhaps matching TRBD1 (5 bases). This CDR3 has 15 amino acids. V lost 0 bases to trimming and J lost 8 bases, with 16 bases between them. CDR1 is SGHAT and CDR2 is FQNNGV in the germline V gene. The CDR3 region has the DNA TGTGCCAGCAGCTTAGATATTGGGACCTCAGGGGGCTACACCTTC. Its translation: CASSLDIGTSGGYTF.

The V call is TRBV7-9, the J call TRBJ1-1; D call uncertain. The CDR3 sequence is 13 residues long. CDR1 SEHNR and CDR2 FQNEAQ come from the germline V gene (reference sequence). V was cut by 5 bases and J by 6 bases, with 13 bases left in between. CDR3 sequence: CASSPFTGSEAFF. Here the CDR3 DNA reads TGTGCCAGCAGCCCCTTTACCGGCTCTGAAGCTTTCTTT.

V and J are TRBV7-2 and TRBJ1-3; D gene unclear. Trimming shortened V by 5 bases and J by 2 bases, and 10 bases separated the two germline ends. The CDR3 contains 14 residues. Germline CDR1 reads SGHTA; CDR2 reads FQGNSA. CDR3 in amino acids: CASSLSGTGNTIYF. In nucleotides, the CDR3 is TGTGCCAGCAGCCTAAGTGGGACTGGAAACACCATATATTTT.